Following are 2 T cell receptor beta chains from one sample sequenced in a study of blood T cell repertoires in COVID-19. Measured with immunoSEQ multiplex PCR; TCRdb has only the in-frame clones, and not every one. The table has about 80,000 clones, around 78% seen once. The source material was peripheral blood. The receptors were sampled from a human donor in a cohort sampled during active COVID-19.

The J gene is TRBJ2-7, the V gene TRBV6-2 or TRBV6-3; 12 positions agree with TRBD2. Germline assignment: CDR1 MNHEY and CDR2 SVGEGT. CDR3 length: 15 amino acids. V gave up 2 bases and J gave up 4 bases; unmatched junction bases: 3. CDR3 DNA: TGTGCCAGCAGTTACCAACTAGCGGGGGGTTACGAGCAGTACTTC. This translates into CASSYQLAGGYEQYF.

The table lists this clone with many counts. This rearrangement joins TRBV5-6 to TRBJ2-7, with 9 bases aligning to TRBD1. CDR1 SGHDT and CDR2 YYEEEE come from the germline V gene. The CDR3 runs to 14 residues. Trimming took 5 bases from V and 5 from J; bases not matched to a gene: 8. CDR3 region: CASRYTGGVDEQYF. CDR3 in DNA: TGTGCCAGCAGATACACAGGGGGCGTTGACGAGCAGTACTTC.